One and the same sample provided the 28 T cell receptor beta chains below, sequenced in a study of cytomegalovirus exposure and HLA in healthy donors. The PCR had 60 Vbeta and 13 Jbeta primers. Assay used: immunoSEQ multiplex PCR; TCRdb lists only in-frame clones, some missing. This sample has some 120,000 clones, with over 65% found just once. Sample: PBMCs. The source of these receptors is a female donor in good health and CMV-seronegative.

The J gene is TRBJ1-1, the V gene TRBV7-2; TRBD1 matches at 7 bases. This CDR3 region has 14 residues. The junction had 5 bases not matched to a gene; V was cut back by 5 bases and J by 2 bases. Germline V gives CDR1 SGHTA, CDR2 FQGNSA. The CDR3 region has the DNA TGTGCCAGCAGCCCAGGACAGGTTAACACTGAAGCTTTCTTT. Residues: CASSPGQVNTEAFF.

To note about this clone: The junction differs from germline at one of its ends, possibly a read error. The chain employs TRBV4-3 and TRBJ2-1; TRBD2 matches 7 bases. The CDR3 runs 16 residues. From germline, CDR1 is LGHNA and CDR2 YSLEER. The CDR3 here is CASSQDVRREFNGQFF. The CDR3 nucleotides are TGCGCCAGCAGCCAAGATGTGCGGCGGGAGTTCAATGGGCAGTTCTTC.

This clone was recorded once. The chain joins TRBV30 to TRBJ2-7; possible D gene TRBD1, 5 bases. The V gene's germline CDR1 is GTSNPN and CDR2 SVGIG (reference sequence). V lost 1 base, J lost 5 bases, and 6 bases lay in between. This CDR3 comprises 11 residues. The CDR3 is CAWSAGNEQYF. Here the CDR3 DNA reads TGTGCCTGGAGTGCAGGGAACGAGCAGTACTTC.

The chain recombines TRBV9 with TRBJ2-5; 7 nucleotides align to TRBD2. V was pared by 3 bases and J by 2 bases, with 7 bases of the junction left unmatched. This CDR3 spans 15 amino acids. The germline gives CDR1 SGDLS, CDR2 YYNGEE. In DNA, the CDR3 is TGTGCCAGCAGCGCCCGCGGGGGTCCGCAAGAGACCCAGTACTTC. Protein product: CASSARGGPQETQYF.

V gene TRBV27 combines with J gene TRBJ1-1, with D unresolved. The CDR3 extends over 11 amino acids. V was cut by 4 bases and J by 8 bases, with 8 bases left in between. Germline-derived CDR1 and CDR2 are MNHEY and SMNVEV (reference sequence). CDR3 nucleotides: TGTGCCAGCAGTTCTCGGGTGGAAGCTTTCTTT. This sequence encodes CASSSRVEAFF.

The chain couples TRBV14 to TRBJ1-2, with 8 bases identical to TRBD1. Trimming cost V 6 bases and J 8 bases; bases outside gene matches: 8. The CDR3 length is 13 residues. CDR1 is SGHDN, CDR2 FVKESK, per germline. The CDR3 DNA reads TGTGCCAGCAGTCCCGACAGGGGTGGAGGCTACACCTTC. Encoded protein: CASSPDRGGGYTF.

The rearrangement uses TRBV6-1 and TRBJ2-2; 7 bases line up with TRBD2. The CDR3 is 15 residues long. Trimming removed 1 base from V and 6 bases from J; junction bases left unmatched: 5. Looked up from germline, CDR1 is MNHNS and CDR2 is SASEGT. CDR3 residues: CASSEGGGIPGELFF. The CDR3 DNA reads TGTGCCAGCAGTGAAGGGGGGGGGATCCCCGGGGAGCTGTTTTTT.

V is TRBV6-1 and J is TRBJ1-1; D remains unclear. CDR1 is MNHNS, CDR2 SASEGT, per germline. V was cut by 3 bases and J by 1 base, with 9 bases left in between. The CDR3 is 14 residues long. CDR3 nucleotide sequence: TGTGCCAGCAGTGACTCTATAGCGAACACTGAAGCTTTCTTT. This translates into CASSDSIANTEAFF.

V and J are TRBV10-1 and TRBJ2-3; 9 bases match TRBD1. Losses at the gene ends were 6 bases for V and 2 bases for J; bases not matched to a gene: 6. Germline assignment: CDR1 WNHNN and CDR2 SYGVQD (reference sequence). The CDR3 runs to 15 residues. The CDR3 protein is CASRPGQGPTDTQYF. The DNA of the CDR3 is TGCGCCAGCAGACCGGGACAGGGACCCACAGATACGCAGTATTTT.

The chain recombines TRBV9 with TRBJ2-1; TRBD2 is a possible D gene (5 bases). Germline CDR1 reads SGDLS; CDR2 reads YYNGEE. V dropped 4 bases and J dropped 0 bases, with 14 bases sitting between them. CDR3 length: 16 residues. CDR3 in amino acids: CASSRTDYPSYNEQFF. DNA of the CDR3: TGTGCCAGCAGCAGAACCGACTACCCCTCCTACAATGAGCAGTTCTTC.

The rearrangement links TRBV7-2 to TRBJ2-5; D uncertain. The J call may be in error: the DNA end matches TRBJ2-7 better. Germline V gives CDR1 SGHTA, CDR2 FQGNSA. CDR3 length: 14 residues. CDR3 DNA: TGTGCCAGCAGCTTCGTGGGTAGCTTATACGAGCAGTACTTC. Translating gives CASSFVGSLYEQYF.

This clone was found once. This chain uses TRBV7-2 with TRBJ1-2; tentatively, D is TRBD1 (6 bases). The germline V gene encodes CDR1 SGHTA and CDR2 FQGNSA. This CDR3 spans 13 amino acids. V lost 3 bases to trimming and J lost 7 bases, with 12 bases between them. Written as DNA, the CDR3 is TGTGCCAGCAGCTTCTCAGGGGCCCTTGGCTACACCTTC. It translates to CASSFSGALGYTF.

The chain uses TRBV12-5 and TRBJ2-7; 7 bases align to TRBD1. Germline V gene data show CDR1 as LGHNT and CDR2 as FRNRAP. V trimming: 0 bases; J trimming: 3 bases; junction bases outside the gene matches: 11. This CDR3 is 17 amino acids long. Written as DNA, the CDR3 is TGTGCTAGTGGTTTGGTACAATTTCAGGGACAGAGCTACGAGCAGTACTTC. Residues: CASGLVQFQGQSYEQYF.

This chain joins TRBV19 and TRBJ2-3; 9 bases line up with TRBD2. V lost 6 bases to trimming and J lost 1 base; unmatched junction nucleotides: 2. Looked up from germline, CDR1 is LNHDA and CDR2 is SQIVND (reference sequence). This CDR3 spans 14 amino acids. CDR3 sequence reads: CASSVAGGTDTQYF. For the CDR3, the DNA is TGTGCCAGTAGCGTAGCGGGGGGCACAGATACGCAGTATTTT.

The chain joins TRBV11-2 to TRBJ2-3; 8 bases agree with TRBD2. The V gene end was trimmed by 1 base and the J gene end by 2 bases; junction bases not matched to a gene: 5. This CDR3 comprises 16 residues. The germline V gene has CDR1 SGHAT and CDR2 FQNNGV. The CDR3 coding sequence is TGTGCCAGCAGCTTAGCAGCGGGGGATTTCACAGATACGCAGTATTTT. It encodes CASSLAAGDFTDTQYF.

Details on this clone: At one end, the junction sequence differs from germline, possibly due to a read error. The V and J genes are TRBV7-7 and TRBJ1-5; D not certain. CDR3 size: 16 residues. Looked up from germline, CDR1 is SSHAT and CDR2 is FNYEAQ (reference sequence). CDR3 DNA: TGTGCTAGCAGCTTAGTTCAGCGCGGATACAATCAGCCCCAGCATTTT. Residues: CASSLVQRGYNQPQHF.

The rearrangement links TRBV25-1 to TRBJ2-2, with TRBD2 as a possible D gene (5 bases). Germline values: CDR1 MGHDK, CDR2 SYGVNS. V lost 7 bases and J 3 bases, leaving 12 bases between the germline ends. The CDR3 has 14 residues. The DNA of the CDR3 is TGTGCCAGCATAGAGGGTGAAGACACCGGGGAGCTGTTTTTT. This gives the protein CASIEGEDTGELFF.

The rearrangement links TRBV5-1 to TRBJ2-5, with 9 bases lining up with TRBD2. Germline V gene sequence: CDR1 SGHRS, CDR2 YFSETQ. The CDR3 is 16 amino acids. V lost 0 bases, J lost 2 bases, and 5 bases stayed unmatched. CDR3 bases: TGCGCCAGCAGCTTGGCAGGGCTAGCGGGGCAAGAGACCCAGTACTTC. It translates to CASSLAGLAGQETQYF.

The chain uses TRBV2 and TRBJ1-5, with D tentatively TRBD1 (6 bases). Per the germline V gene, CDR1 is SNHLY and CDR2 is FYNNEI. There are 14 residues in the CDR3. Trimming cost V 8 bases and J 0 bases, with 11 bases left between them. Here the CDR3 DNA reads TGTGCCAGCGCACAGGGATTTAGCAATCAGCCCCAGCATTTT. Its protein product is CASAQGFSNQPQHF.

The CDR3 reads CASSSGQGSSYTF. CDR3 bases: TGTGCCAGCAGTTCCGGACAGGGAAGTAGCTACACCTTC. The chain combines TRBV6-6 with TRBJ1-2; 8 nucleotides match TRBD1. Germline V gene data show CDR1 as MNHNY and CDR2 as SVGAGI (reference sequence). This CDR3 is built from 13 residues. The V segment lost 4 bases and the J segment 9 bases; nucleotides outside the gene matches: 7.

This chain connects TRBV4-3 to TRBJ2-3; a possible D gene is TRBD2 (7 bases). The length of the CDR3 is 18 residues. Trimming removed 0 bases from V and 1 base from J, with 17 bases in between. Germline values: CDR1 LGHNA, CDR2 YSLEER. This chain's CDR3 is CASSQDLGGARGTDTQYF. CDR3 bases: TGCGCCAGCAGCCAAGATCTGGGGGGGGCACGGGGCACAGATACGCAGTATTTT.

The gene calls are TRBV7-2 and TRBJ2-7; D perhaps matches TRBD2 (5 bases). The CDR3 totals 15 residues. Trimming shortened V by 2 bases and J by 7 bases, and 18 bases separated the two germline ends. The V gene's germline CDR1 is SGHTA and CDR2 FQGNSA. In nucleotides, the CDR3 is TGTGCCAGCAGCTTACGTGACTTCCTAGGAGGAGAGCAGTACTTC. Translation gives CASSLRDFLGGEQYF.

This clone was counted only a few times. V gene TRBV5-5 combines with J gene TRBJ2-1; 8 bases fit TRBD1. With 5 bases clipped from V and 4 bases from J, the junction kept 11 bases outside the gene matches. The CDR3 contains 16 residues. The germline gives CDR1 SGHKS, CDR2 YYEKEE (reference sequence). The CDR3, as DNA: TGTGCCAGCAGGTTGTCTCAGGGACAGGCATACAATGAGCAGTTCTTC. Translation: CASRLSQGQAYNEQFF.

V gene TRBV5-4 combines with J gene TRBJ2-1; 8 bases match TRBD2. J lost 4 bases, V lost 4 bases, and 10 bases had no gene match. Germline values: CDR1 SGHNT, CDR2 YYREEE (reference sequence). The CDR3 is 16 amino acids. The CDR3 sequence: CASSATGTRAYNEQFF. CDR3 DNA sequence: TGTGCCAGCAGCGCGACGGGGACTAGGGCATACAATGAGCAGTTCTTC.

This clone occurred a few times. The J gene is TRBJ1-2, the V gene TRBV6-1; D unclear. Germline values: CDR1 MNHNS, CDR2 SASEGT. The CDR3 is 14 amino acids. V gave up 7 bases and J gave up 4 bases, with 16 bases separating them. The CDR3 spells CASTRISGGYGYTF. The CDR3 bases are TGTGCCAGCACCAGGATCTCCGGAGGCTATGGCTACACCTTC.

The rearrangement links TRBV6-4 to TRBJ1-2, with 8 bases identical to TRBD1. The CDR3 runs to 20 residues. V shed 9 bases, J shed 3 bases, and the junction held 27 bases outside the gene matches. CDR1 and CDR2 (germline): MRHNA, SNTAGT. CDR3 residues: CASPQLTGGTGPLRDYGYTF. CDR3 coding DNA: TGTGCCAGTCCACAACTTACCGGCGGGACAGGCCCTCTCAGGGACTATGGCTACACCTTC.

J is TRBJ2-7 and V is TRBV5-1; D is perhaps TRBD2 (5 bases). The germline gives CDR1 SGHRS, CDR2 YFSETQ. This CDR3 spans 13 amino acids. Trimming took off 1 base at V and 5 bases at J, with 10 bases between the two ends. This CDR3 is CASSLLDGNEQYF. DNA of the CDR3: TGCGCCAGCAGCTTGCTGGACGGGAACGAGCAGTACTTC.

With regard to this clone: This specimen includes other DNA sequences encoding the same CDR3. The rearrangement joins TRBV2 to TRBJ2-2; 13 bases are a match to TRBD2. J gave up 4 bases and V 7 bases, and 9 bases lay outside the gene matches. This CDR3 has 17 residues. Germline CDR1 reads SNHLY; CDR2 reads FYNNEI. The CDR3, as DNA: TGTGCCAGCACGGAGACTAGCGGGGGGAGATCCACCGGGGAGCTGTTTTTT. Its protein is CASTETSGGRSTGELFF.